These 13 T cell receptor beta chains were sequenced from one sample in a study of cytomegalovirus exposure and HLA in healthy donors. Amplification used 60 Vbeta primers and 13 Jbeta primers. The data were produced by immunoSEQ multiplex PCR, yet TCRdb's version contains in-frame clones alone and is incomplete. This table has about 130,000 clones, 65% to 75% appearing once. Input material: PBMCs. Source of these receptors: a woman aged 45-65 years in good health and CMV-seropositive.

The CDR3 loop reads CASSYRRAGTSGNTIYF. CDR3 in DNA: TGTGCCAGCAGCTACCGCCGCGCAGGAACCTCTGGAAACACCATATATTTT. This rearrangement joins TRBV5-4 to TRBJ1-3; no definite D call. The germline V gene encodes CDR1 SGHNT and CDR2 YYREEE (reference sequence). Between the trimmed V and J ends, which lost 3 bases and 0 bases, there was a span of 16 bases. The CDR3 loop spans 17 amino acids.

CDR3 region: CASMVEGKTTKALITYEQYF. CDR3 DNA: TGTGCCAGCATGGTGGAGGGAAAAACCACTAAAGCCTTAATCACCTACGAGCAGTACTTC. The rearrangement uses TRBV27 and TRBJ2-7, with a weak D call TRBD2 (6 bases). V was shortened by 7 bases and J by 2 bases, with 33 bases between the two germline ends. From germline, CDR1 is MNHEY and CDR2 SMNVEV (reference sequence). This CDR3 comprises 20 residues.

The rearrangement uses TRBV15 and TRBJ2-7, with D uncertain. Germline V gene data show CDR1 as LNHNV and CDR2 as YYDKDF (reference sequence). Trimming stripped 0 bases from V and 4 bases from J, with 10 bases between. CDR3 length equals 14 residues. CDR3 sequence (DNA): TGTGCCACCAGCAGAGATCTCAACAATTACGAGCAGTACTTC. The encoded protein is CATSRDLNNYEQYF.

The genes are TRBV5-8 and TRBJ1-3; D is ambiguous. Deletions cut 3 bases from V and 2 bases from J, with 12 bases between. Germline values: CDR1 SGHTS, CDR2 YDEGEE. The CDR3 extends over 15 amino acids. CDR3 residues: CASSSGTRPGNTIYF. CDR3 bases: TGTGCCAGCAGCTCGGGTACGAGACCTGGAAACACCATATATTTT.

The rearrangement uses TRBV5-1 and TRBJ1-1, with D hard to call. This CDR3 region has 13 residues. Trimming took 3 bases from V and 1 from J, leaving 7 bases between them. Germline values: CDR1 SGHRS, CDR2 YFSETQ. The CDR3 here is CASSWAGNTEAFF. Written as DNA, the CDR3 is TGCGCCAGCAGCTGGGCGGGGAACACTGAAGCTTTCTTT.

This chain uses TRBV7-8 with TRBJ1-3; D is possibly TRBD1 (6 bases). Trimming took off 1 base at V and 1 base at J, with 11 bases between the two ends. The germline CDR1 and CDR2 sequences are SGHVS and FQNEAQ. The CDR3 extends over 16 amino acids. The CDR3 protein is CASSLVAGASGNTIYF. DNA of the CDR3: TGTGCCAGCAGCTTAGTGGCAGGGGCTTCTGGAAACACCATATATTTT.

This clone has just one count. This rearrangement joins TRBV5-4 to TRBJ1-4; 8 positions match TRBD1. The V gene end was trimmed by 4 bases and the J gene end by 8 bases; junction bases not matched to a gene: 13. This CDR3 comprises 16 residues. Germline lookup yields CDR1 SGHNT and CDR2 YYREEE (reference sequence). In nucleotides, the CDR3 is TGTGCCAGCAGCCCAGGGACAGGACGAGAGGGGGAAAAACTGTTTTTT. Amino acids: CASSPGTGREGEKLFF.

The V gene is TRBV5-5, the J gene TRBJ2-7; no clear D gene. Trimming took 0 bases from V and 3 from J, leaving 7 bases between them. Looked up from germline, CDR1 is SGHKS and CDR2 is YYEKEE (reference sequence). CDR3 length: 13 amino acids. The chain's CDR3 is CASSLVHYYEQYF. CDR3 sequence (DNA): TGTGCCAGCAGCTTGGTTCACTACTACGAGCAGTACTTC.

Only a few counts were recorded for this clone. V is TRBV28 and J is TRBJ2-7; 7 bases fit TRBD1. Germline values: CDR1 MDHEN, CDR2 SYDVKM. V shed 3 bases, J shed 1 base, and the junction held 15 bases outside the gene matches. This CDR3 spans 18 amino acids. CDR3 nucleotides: TGTGCCAGCAGTTTCTTGGCAGGGGGAAGTGATAAGTCCTACGAGCAGTACTTC. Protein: CASSFLAGGSDKSYEQYF. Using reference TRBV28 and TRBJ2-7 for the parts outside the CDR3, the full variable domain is DVKVTQSSRYLVKRTGEKVFLECVQDMDHENMFWYRQDPGLGLRLIYFSYDVKMKEKGDIPEGYSVSREKKERFSLILESASTNQTSMYLCASSFLAGGSDKSYEQYFGPGTRLTVT.

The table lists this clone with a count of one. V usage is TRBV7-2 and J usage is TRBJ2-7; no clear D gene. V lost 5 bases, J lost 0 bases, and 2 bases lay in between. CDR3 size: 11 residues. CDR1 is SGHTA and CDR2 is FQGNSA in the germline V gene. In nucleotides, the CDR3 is TGTGCCAGCAGCCACTCCTACGAGCAGTACTTC. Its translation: CASSHSYEQYF.

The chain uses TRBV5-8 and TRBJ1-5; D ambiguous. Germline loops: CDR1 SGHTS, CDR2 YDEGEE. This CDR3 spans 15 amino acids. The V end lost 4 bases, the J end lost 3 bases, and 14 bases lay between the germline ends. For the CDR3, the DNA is TGTGCCAGCAGCCTCGGGAGGATGCCCAATCAGCCCCAGCATTTT. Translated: CASSLGRMPNQPQHF.

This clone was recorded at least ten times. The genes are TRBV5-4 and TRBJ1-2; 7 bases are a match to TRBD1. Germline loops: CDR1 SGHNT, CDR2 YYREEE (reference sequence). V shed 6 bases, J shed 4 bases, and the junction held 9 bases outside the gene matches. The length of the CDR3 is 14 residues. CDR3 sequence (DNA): TGTGCCAGCACACACTCGGGACAGACCTATGGCTACACCTTC. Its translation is CASTHSGQTYGYTF.

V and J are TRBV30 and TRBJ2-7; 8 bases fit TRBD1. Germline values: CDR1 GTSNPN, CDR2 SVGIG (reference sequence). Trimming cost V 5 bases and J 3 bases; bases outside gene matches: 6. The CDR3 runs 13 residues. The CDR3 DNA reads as TGTGCCTGGGACAGGGGAATGAGCTACGAGCAGTACTTC. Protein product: CAWDRGMSYEQYF.